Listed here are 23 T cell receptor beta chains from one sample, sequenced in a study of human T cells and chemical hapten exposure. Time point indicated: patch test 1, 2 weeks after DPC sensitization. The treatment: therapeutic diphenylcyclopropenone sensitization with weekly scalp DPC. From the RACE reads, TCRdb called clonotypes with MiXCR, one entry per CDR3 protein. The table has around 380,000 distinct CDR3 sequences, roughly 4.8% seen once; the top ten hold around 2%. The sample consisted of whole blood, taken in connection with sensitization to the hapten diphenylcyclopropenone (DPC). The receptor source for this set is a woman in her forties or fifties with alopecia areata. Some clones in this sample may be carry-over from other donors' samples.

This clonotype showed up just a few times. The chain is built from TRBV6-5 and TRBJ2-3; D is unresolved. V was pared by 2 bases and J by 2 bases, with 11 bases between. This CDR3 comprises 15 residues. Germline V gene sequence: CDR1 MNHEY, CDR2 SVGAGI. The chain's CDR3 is CASSYAMEYTDTQYF. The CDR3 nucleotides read TGTGCCAGCAGTTACGCCATGGAGTACACAGATACGCAGTATTTT.

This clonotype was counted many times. CDR3 sequence: CASGLSINTEAFF. The DNA of the CDR3 is TGTGCTAGTGGTCTCTCTATCAACACTGAAGCTTTCTTT. J is TRBJ1-1 and V is TRBV12-5; D remains unclear. Germline values: CDR1 LGHNT, CDR2 FRNRAP. CDR3 length equals 13 residues. Trimming removed 5 bases from V and 2 bases from J, with 9 bases in between.

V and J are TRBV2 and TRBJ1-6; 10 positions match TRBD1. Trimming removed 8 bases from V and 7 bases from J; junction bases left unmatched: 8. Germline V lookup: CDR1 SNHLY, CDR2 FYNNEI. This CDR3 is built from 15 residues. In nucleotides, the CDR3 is TGTGCCAGCGGGGAGACGACAGGGGGCAATTCACCCCTCCACTTT. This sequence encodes CASGETTGGNSPLHF.

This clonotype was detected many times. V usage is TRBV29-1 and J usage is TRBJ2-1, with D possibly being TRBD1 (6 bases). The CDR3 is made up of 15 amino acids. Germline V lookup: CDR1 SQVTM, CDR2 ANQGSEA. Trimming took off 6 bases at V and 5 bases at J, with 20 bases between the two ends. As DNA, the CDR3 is TGCAGCGTCGCTCCCGGGACACGGAAGAACAATGAGCAGTTCTTC. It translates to CSVAPGTRKNNEQFF.

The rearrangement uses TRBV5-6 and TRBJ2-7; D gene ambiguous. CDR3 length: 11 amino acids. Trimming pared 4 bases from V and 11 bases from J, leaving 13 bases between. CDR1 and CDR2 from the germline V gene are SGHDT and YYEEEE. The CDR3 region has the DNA TGTGCCAGCAGCGTCGGGTTTCAGAAGTACTTC. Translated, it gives CASSVGFQKYF.

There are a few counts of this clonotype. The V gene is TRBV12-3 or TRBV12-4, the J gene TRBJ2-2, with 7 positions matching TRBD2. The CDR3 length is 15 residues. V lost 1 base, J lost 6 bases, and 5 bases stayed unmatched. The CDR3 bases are TGTGCCAGCAGTTTAGGCGGGAGTATCTCCGGGGAGCTGTTTTTT. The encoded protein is CASSLGGSISGELFF.

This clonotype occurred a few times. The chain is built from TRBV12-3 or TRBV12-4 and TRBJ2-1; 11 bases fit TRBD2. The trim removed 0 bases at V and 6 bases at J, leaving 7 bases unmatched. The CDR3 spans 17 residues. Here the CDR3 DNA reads TGTGCCAGCAGTTTAGCGCGGACTAGCGGGTACTTCAATGAGCAGTTCTTC. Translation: CASSLARTSGYFNEQFF.

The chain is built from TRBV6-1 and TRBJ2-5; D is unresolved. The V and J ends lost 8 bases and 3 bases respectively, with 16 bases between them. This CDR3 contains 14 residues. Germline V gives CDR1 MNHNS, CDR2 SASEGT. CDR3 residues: CASEITIRKETQYF. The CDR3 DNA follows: TGTGCCAGCGAGATCACGATCCGGAAAGAGACCCAGTACTTC.

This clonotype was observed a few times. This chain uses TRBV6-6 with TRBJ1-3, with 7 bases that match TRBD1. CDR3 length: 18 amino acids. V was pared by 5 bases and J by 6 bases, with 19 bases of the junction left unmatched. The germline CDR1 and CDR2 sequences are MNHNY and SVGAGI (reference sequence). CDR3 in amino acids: CASSRRLGGRTEENTIYF. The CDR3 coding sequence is TGTGCCAGCAGTCGTCGCTTAGGGGGCAGAACGGAGGAAAACACCATATATTTT.

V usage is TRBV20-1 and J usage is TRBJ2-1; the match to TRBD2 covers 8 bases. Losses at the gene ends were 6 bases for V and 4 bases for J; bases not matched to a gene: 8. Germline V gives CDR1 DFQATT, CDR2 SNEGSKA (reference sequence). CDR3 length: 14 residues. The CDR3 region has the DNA TGCAGTGCCCAAACGGGACTAGGTTACAATGAGCAGTTCTTC. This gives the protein CSAQTGLGYNEQFF.

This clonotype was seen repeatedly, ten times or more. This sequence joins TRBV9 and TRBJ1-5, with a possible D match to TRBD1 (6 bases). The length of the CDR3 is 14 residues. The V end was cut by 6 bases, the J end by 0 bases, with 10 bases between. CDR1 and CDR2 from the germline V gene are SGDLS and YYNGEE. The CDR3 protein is CASIRGYSNQPQHF. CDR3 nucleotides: TGTGCCAGCATTAGGGGGTATAGCAATCAGCCCCAGCATTTT.

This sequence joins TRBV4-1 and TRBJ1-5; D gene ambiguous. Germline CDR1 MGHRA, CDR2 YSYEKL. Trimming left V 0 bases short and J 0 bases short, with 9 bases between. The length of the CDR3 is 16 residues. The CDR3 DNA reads TGCGCCAGCAGCCAAGAAGGAGGGTCTAGCAATCAGCCCCAGCATTTT. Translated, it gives CASSQEGGSSNQPQHF.

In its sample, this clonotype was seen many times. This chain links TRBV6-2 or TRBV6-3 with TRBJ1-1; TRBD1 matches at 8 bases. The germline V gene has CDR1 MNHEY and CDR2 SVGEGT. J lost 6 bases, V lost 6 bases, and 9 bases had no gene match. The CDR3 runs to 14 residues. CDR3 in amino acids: CASSRSGGAAEAFF. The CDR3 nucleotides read TGTGCCAGCAGCCGGTCAGGGGGCGCCGCTGAAGCTTTCTTT.

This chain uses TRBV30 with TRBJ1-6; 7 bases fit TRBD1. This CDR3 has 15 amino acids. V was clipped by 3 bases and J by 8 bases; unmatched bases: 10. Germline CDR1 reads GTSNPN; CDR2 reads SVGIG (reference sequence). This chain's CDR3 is CAWRPRQGDHSPLHF. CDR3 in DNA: TGTGCCTGGAGGCCAAGACAGGGTGATCATTCACCCCTCCACTTT.

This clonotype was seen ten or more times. Here the CDR3 DNA reads TGTGCCAGCAGCTCTAAACCGGGACACAGGACGAACATTCAGTACTTC. It translates to CASSSKPGHRTNIQYF. The V call is TRBV11-2, the J call TRBJ2-4, with D perhaps matching TRBD1 (6 bases). V lost 4 bases and J lost 7, with 20 bases in between. Germline CDR1 is SGHAT and CDR2 is FQNNGV. The CDR3 extends over 16 amino acids.

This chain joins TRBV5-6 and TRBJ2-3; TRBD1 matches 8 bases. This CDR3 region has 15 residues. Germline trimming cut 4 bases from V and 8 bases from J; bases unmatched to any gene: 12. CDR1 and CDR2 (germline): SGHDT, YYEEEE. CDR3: CASSHRDFQGATQYF. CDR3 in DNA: TGTGCCAGCAGCCACCGGGACTTCCAGGGGGCTACGCAGTATTTT.

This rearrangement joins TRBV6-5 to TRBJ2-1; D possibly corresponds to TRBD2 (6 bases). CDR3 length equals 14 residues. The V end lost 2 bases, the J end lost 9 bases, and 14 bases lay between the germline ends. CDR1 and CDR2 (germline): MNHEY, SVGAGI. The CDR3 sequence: CASSYGGFPTEQFF. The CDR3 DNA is TGTGCCAGCAGTTACGGGGGGTTCCCCACTGAGCAGTTCTTC.

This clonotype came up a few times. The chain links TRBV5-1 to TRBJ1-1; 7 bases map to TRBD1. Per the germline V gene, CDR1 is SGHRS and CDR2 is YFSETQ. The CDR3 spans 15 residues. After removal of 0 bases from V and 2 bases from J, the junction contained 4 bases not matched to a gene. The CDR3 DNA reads TGCGCCAGCAGCTTGGTAGGGACAGCCAACACTGAAGCTTTCTTT. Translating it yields CASSLVGTANTEAFF.

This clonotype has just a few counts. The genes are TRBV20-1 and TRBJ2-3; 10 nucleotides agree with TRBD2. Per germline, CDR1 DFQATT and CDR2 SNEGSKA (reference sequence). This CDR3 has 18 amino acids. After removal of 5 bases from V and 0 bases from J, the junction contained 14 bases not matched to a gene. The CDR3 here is CSAFWTSGRWSSTDTQYF. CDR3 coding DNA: TGCAGTGCTTTTTGGACTAGCGGACGATGGAGTAGCACAGATACGCAGTATTTT.

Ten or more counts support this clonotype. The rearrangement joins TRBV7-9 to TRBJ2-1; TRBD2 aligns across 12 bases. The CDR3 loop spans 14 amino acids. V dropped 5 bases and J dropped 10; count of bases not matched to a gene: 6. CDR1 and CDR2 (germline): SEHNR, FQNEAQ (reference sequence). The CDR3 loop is CASSMTSGSGEQFF. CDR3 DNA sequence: TGTGCCAGCAGCATGACTAGCGGGAGCGGGGAGCAGTTCTTC.

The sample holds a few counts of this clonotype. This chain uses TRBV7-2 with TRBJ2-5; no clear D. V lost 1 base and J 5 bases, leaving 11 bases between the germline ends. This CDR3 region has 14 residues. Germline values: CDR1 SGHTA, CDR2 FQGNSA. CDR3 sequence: CASSLGLPGETQYF. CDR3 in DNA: TGTGCCAGCAGCTTAGGACTGCCCGGGGAGACCCAGTACTTC.

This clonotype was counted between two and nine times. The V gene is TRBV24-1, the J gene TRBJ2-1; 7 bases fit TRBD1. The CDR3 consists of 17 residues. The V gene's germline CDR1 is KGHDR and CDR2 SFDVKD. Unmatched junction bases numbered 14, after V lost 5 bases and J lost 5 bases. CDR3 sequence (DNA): TGTGCCACCAGTGCCACGACAGGGTTAAGAGGCCACAATGAGCAGTTCTTC. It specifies CATSATTGLRGHNEQFF.

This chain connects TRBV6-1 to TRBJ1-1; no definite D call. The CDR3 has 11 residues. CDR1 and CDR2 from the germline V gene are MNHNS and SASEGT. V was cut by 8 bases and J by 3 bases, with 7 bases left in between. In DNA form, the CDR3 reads TGTGCCAGCGCAGATCACACTGAAGCTTTCTTT. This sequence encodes CASADHTEAFF.